A single sample is the source of the 31 T cell receptor beta chains below, sequenced in a study of blood T cell repertoires in COVID-19. Here immunoSEQ multiplex PCR was the method, and the copy in TCRdb shows in-frame clones only, minus some. The repertoire holds some 250,000 clones, with around 84% as singletons. The specimen was peripheral blood. The source is a man in his sixties with acute or convalescent COVID-19.

CDR3 amino acids: CASSIAGNQPQHF. CDR3 DNA sequence: TGTGCCAGTAGTATCGCGGGGAACCAGCCCCAGCATTTT. The chain links TRBV19 to TRBJ1-5; D is uncertain. Trimming removed 3 bases at V and 7 bases at J, with 10 bases between. The germline gives CDR1 LNHDA, CDR2 SQIVND (reference sequence). This CDR3 is 13 amino acids long.

This clone was found once. The chain uses TRBV5-1 and TRBJ2-5, with 8 bases identical to TRBD2. CDR3 length: 18 amino acids. Germline V gene data show CDR1 as SGHRS and CDR2 as YFSETQ. V shed 0 bases, J shed 5 bases, and the junction held 15 bases outside the gene matches. The CDR3 sequence is CASSLAPGSGSAGETQYF. CDR3 bases: TGCGCCAGCAGCTTGGCTCCGGGGAGCGGGAGCGCCGGGGAGACCCAGTACTTC.

CDR3: CASSSSTRNHEQFF. CDR3 DNA sequence: TGTGCCAGCAGCTCGTCAACAAGAAACCATGAGCAGTTCTTC. This chain links TRBV7-3 with TRBJ2-1; D is ambiguous. CDR1 and CDR2 (germline): SGHTA, FQGTGA. The CDR3 extends over 14 amino acids. The ends were cut back, 4 bases at V and 8 bases at J, with 15 bases in the middle.

The chain carries TRBV7-2 and TRBJ1-1; 9 nucleotides line up with TRBD1. J lost 1 base, V lost 0 bases, and 0 bases had no gene match. Germline loops: CDR1 SGHTA, CDR2 FQGNSA. CDR3 length: 15 amino acids. CDR3: CASSLAGQGNTEAFF. The CDR3 DNA is TGTGCCAGCAGCTTAGCGGGACAGGGGAACACTGAAGCTTTCTTT.

The V gene is TRBV2, the J gene TRBJ2-5, with no clear D. The V and J ends lost 7 bases and 4 bases respectively, with 7 bases between them. Germline V CDR1 and CDR2: SNHLY, FYNNEI. The CDR3 totals 11 residues. For the CDR3, the DNA is TGTGCCAGCATTCGCGGAGAGACCCAGTACTTC. Translating gives CASIRGETQYF.

This rearrangement joins TRBV7-3 to TRBJ1-3; the match to TRBD1 covers 7 bases. V trimming: 0 bases; J trimming: 2 bases; junction bases outside the gene matches: 1. This CDR3 has 15 amino acids. Per the germline V gene, CDR1 is SGHTA and CDR2 is FQGTGA. The CDR3 DNA reads TGTGCCAGCAGCTTAACCGACAGGGCTGGAAACACCATATATTTT. This gives the protein CASSLTDRAGNTIYF.

The chain couples TRBV7-3 to TRBJ2-3; TRBD1 agrees at 7 bases. Germline CDR1 reads SGHTA; CDR2 reads FQGTGA. The CDR3 is made up of 15 amino acids. V was clipped by 0 bases and J by 3 bases; unmatched bases: 3. The CDR3 loop is CASSLTGGITDTQYF. The DNA of the CDR3 is TGTGCCAGCAGCTTAACAGGGGGCATAACAGATACGCAGTATTTT. The full variable domain, rest sourced from reference TRBV7-3 and TRBJ2-3, is GAGVSQTPSNKVTEKGKYVELRCDPISGHTALYWYRQSLGQGPEFLIYFQGTGAADDSGLPNDRFFAVRPEGSVSTLKIQRTERGDSAVYLCASSLTGGITDTQYFGPGTRLTVL.

This chain links TRBV30 with TRBJ1-3; 12 positions agree with TRBD1. Germline assignment: CDR1 GTSNPN and CDR2 SVGIG (reference sequence). The CDR3 loop spans 14 amino acids. Germline trimming cut 0 bases from V and 9 bases from J; bases unmatched to any gene: 3. In DNA form, the CDR3 reads TGTGCCTGGAGTGTAGGGACAGGGGGCACCACCATATATTTT. The encoded protein is CAWSVGTGGTTIYF.

The chain joins TRBV3-1 (or the pseudogene TRBV3-2) to TRBJ2-2; TRBD1 is a possible D gene (6 bases). The germline gives CDR1 LGHDT, CDR2 YNNKEL (reference sequence). V lost 0 bases, J lost 2 bases, and 19 bases lay in between. This CDR3 is 19 amino acids long. CDR3 in DNA: TGTGCCAGCAGCCAAGATTTGGGCAGGGGATGGGGTAACACCGGGGAGCTGTTTTTT. Translated: CASSQDLGRGWGNTGELFF.

CDR3 bases: TGTGCCAGCAGCACCTCGACAGCCGATCAGCCCCAGCATTTT. It specifies CASSTSTADQPQHF. This chain connects TRBV6-5 to TRBJ1-5; TRBD1 is a possible D gene (5 bases). The V gene lost 6 bases and the J gene lost 5 bases, with 14 bases spanning the gap. The CDR3 runs to 14 residues. Germline assignment: CDR1 MNHEY and CDR2 SVGAGI.

This chain links TRBV18 with TRBJ2-3; 9 nucleotides agree with TRBD1. The CDR3 sequence is 16 residues long. Germline assignment: CDR1 KGHSH and CDR2 LQKENI. The ends lost 1 base at V and 1 base at J; junction bases unmatched: 3. As DNA, the CDR3 is TGTGCCAGCTCACCACGACAGGGGGAGGGCACAGATACGCAGTATTTT. It yields the protein CASSPRQGEGTDTQYF.

The V and J genes are TRBV7-9 and TRBJ1-1; TRBD1 matches 7 bases. Germline V lookup: CDR1 SEHNR, CDR2 FQNEAQ (reference sequence). This CDR3 is 20 amino acids long. Trimming at V came to 5 bases and at J to 5 bases, leaving 26 bases not matched to a gene. Here the CDR3 DNA reads TGTGCCAGCAGCACATTCTTGGGTGTGCAGGGGGGTATTCTTGGGACTGAAGCTTTCTTT. Its translation: CASSTFLGVQGGILGTEAFF.

The chain uses TRBV7-9 and TRBJ2-3; 9 positions agree with TRBD2. The germline gives CDR1 SEHNR, CDR2 FQNEAQ (reference sequence). Trimming took 2 bases from V and 4 from J; bases not matched to a gene: 7. CDR3 length: 16 amino acids. The DNA for the CDR3 is TGTGCCAGCAGCTTATCTCGAATAGCGGGGGCAGATACGCAGTATTTT. Its translation is CASSLSRIAGADTQYF.

This clone was detected once. The gene calls are TRBV2 and TRBJ2-7; 11 bases fit TRBD2. This CDR3 region has 14 residues. Germline trimming cut 7 bases from V and 6 bases from J; bases unmatched to any gene: 8. The germline V gene has CDR1 SNHLY and CDR2 FYNNEI. CDR3 loop: CASNPTSGIGEQYF. Here the CDR3 DNA reads TGTGCCAGCAATCCGACTAGCGGGATCGGCGAGCAGTACTTC. The full variable domain, completed using reference TRBV2 and TRBJ2-7, is EPEVTQTPSHQVTQMGQEVILRCVPISNHLYFYWYRQILGQKVEFLVSFYNNEISEKSEIFDDQFSVERPDGSNFTLKIRSTKLEDSAMYFCASNPTSGIGEQYFGPGTRLTVT.

The sample holds one count of this clone. This rearrangement joins TRBV6-5 to TRBJ1-1; no firm D call. Between the trimmed V and J ends, which lost 5 bases and 0 bases, there was a span of 7 bases. There are 13 residues in the CDR3. Germline CDR1 MNHEY, CDR2 SVGAGI. DNA for the CDR3: TGTGCCAGCAGTACATTCATGAACACTGAAGCTTTCTTT. As protein: CASSTFMNTEAFF.

CDR3 nucleotides: TGTGCCAGCGGGACTAGTGAACCCTACGAGCAGTACTTC. Its translation: CASGTSEPYEQYF. The rearrangement joins TRBV6-5 to TRBJ2-7, with 8 bases that match TRBD2. The CDR3 length is 13 residues. Germline assignment: CDR1 MNHEY and CDR2 SVGAGI. Unmatched junction bases numbered 5, after V lost 8 bases and J lost 2 bases.

This chain uses TRBV7-2 with TRBJ2-4, with 8 bases aligning to TRBD2. Germline-derived CDR1 and CDR2 are SGHTA and FQGNSA. This CDR3 comprises 14 residues. With V trimmed by 5 bases and J by 12 bases, 12 bases remained unmatched. The CDR3 DNA is TGTGCCAGCAGCCCCCGCGGGAGGCCATATAATCAGTACTTC. This sequence encodes CASSPRGRPYNQYF.

The genes are TRBV7-9 and TRBJ2-5; tentative D call: TRBD2 (6 bases). Trimming pared 8 bases from V and 5 bases from J, leaving 9 bases between. This CDR3 is built from 11 residues. CDR1 and CDR2 from the germline V gene are SEHNR and FQNEAQ (reference sequence). CDR3 residues: CASWGGETQYF. The CDR3 coding sequence is TGTGCCAGCTGGGGAGGTGAGACCCAGTACTTC.

The V and J genes are TRBV3-1 (or the pseudogene TRBV3-2) and TRBJ2-1; 14 positions agree with TRBD2. From germline, CDR1 is LGHDT and CDR2 YNNKEL (reference sequence). V gave up 1 base and J gave up 9 bases; unmatched junction bases: 11. This CDR3 spans 18 amino acids. The CDR3 DNA follows: TGTGCCAGCAGCCAAGGGACTAGCGGGAGGCTCCGCTCGTCTGAGCAGTTCTTC. Translated: CASSQGTSGRLRSSEQFF.

This chain links TRBV27 with TRBJ2-2; D might be TRBD2 (5 bases). The CDR3 runs to 16 residues. Germline lookup yields CDR1 MNHEY and CDR2 SMNVEV (reference sequence). Trimming stripped 6 bases from V and 0 bases from J, with 14 bases between. The CDR3 DNA reads TGTGCCAGCAGACCCGACTGGGGAGCGAACACCGGGGAGCTGTTTTTT. The encoded protein is CASRPDWGANTGELFF.

The V call is TRBV4-2, the J call TRBJ2-3; TRBD2 matches 9 bases. Trimming took 4 bases from V and 2 from J; bases not matched to a gene: 10. This CDR3 comprises 17 residues. Germline values: CDR1 LGHNA, CDR2 YNFKEQ. CDR3 in DNA: TGTGCCAGCAGCCTACTACTGCGCGGGGGGGCCACAGATACGCAGTATTTT. Protein product: CASSLLLRGGATDTQYF.

This chain uses TRBV7-2 with TRBJ2-2; the D gene is possibly TRBD1 (6 bases). V was clipped by 5 bases and J by 5 bases, with 9 bases between them. The CDR3 has 13 amino acids. Per the germline V gene, CDR1 is SGHTA and CDR2 is FQGNSA. The CDR3 reads CASSTQGTGELFF. The CDR3 DNA is TGTGCCAGCAGCACACAGGGAACCGGGGAGCTGTTTTTT.

The chain recombines TRBV9 with TRBJ2-2; 7 bases match TRBD2. The trim removed 0 bases at V and 0 bases at J, leaving 2 bases unmatched. This CDR3 spans 16 amino acids. The V gene's germline CDR1 is SGDLS and CDR2 YYNGEE. CDR3 sequence reads: CASSVGLAPNTGELFF. The CDR3 DNA sequence: TGTGCCAGCAGCGTAGGACTAGCCCCGAACACCGGGGAGCTGTTTTTT.

This chain connects TRBV27 to TRBJ2-1; D is undetermined. This CDR3 has 11 residues. V gave up 6 bases and J gave up 4 bases, with 4 bases separating them. CDR1 is MNHEY and CDR2 is SMNVEV in the germline V gene (reference sequence). CDR3: CASSLYNEQFF. CDR3 bases: TGTGCCAGCAGCCTTTACAATGAGCAGTTCTTC.

The V call is TRBV7-2, the J call TRBJ2-2, with D possibly TRBD1 on 5 matching bases. The ends were cut back, 5 bases at V and 7 bases at J, with 17 bases in the middle. The CDR3 has 15 residues. Germline V gives CDR1 SGHTA, CDR2 FQGNSA. As DNA, the CDR3 is TGTGCCAGCAGCCCCCTTCCACTGGGGCACGGGGAGCTGTTTTTT. Protein product: CASSPLPLGHGELFF.

The chain is built from TRBV7-2 and TRBJ1-3; D is ambiguous. CDR3 length: 16 amino acids. Per germline, CDR1 SGHTA and CDR2 FQGNSA. The V end lost 3 bases, the J end lost 0 bases, and 12 bases lay between the germline ends. CDR3 protein: CASSFHGLISGNTIYF. As DNA, the CDR3 is TGTGCCAGCAGCTTCCACGGACTCATCTCTGGAAACACCATATATTTT.

This clone was detected a few times. The V gene is TRBV7-9, the J gene TRBJ1-3; 8 bases align to TRBD1. The germline gives CDR1 SEHNR, CDR2 FQNEAQ (reference sequence). The CDR3 contains 15 residues. V lost 5 bases to trimming and J lost 0 bases; unmatched junction nucleotides: 3. The DNA for the CDR3 is TGTGCCAGCAGCCCCACAGGGGGCTCTGGAAACACCATATATTTT. Its protein is CASSPTGGSGNTIYF.

The rearrangement uses TRBV5-8 and TRBJ2-2; TRBD1 aligns across 7 bases. Germline V gives CDR1 SGHTS, CDR2 YDEGEE. Losses at the gene ends were 5 bases for V and 6 bases for J; bases not matched to a gene: 7. CDR3 length equals 14 residues. CDR3 DNA sequence: TGTGCCAGCAGGACTGGACAGGCGGCCGGGGAGCTGTTTTTT. This encodes CASRTGQAAGELFF.

The V and J genes are TRBV5-1 and TRBJ2-2; D gene unclear. CDR3 length equals 16 residues. Trimming removed 1 base at V and 4 bases at J, with 14 bases between. Germline CDR1 reads SGHRS; CDR2 reads YFSETQ. CDR3 sequence: CASSLLQTGGTGELFF. The DNA of the CDR3 is TGCGCCAGCAGCTTGTTACAGACCGGTGGCACCGGGGAGCTGTTTTTT.

This chain uses TRBV15 with TRBJ2-7, with 13 bases fitting TRBD2. The junction had 8 bases not matched to a gene; V was cut back by 5 bases and J by 7 bases. The CDR3 sequence is 15 residues long. CDR1 and CDR2 (germline): LNHNV, YYDKDF (reference sequence). The CDR3 DNA is TGTGCCACCAGCGAACTAGCGGGAGGGTCCCATGAGCAGTACTTC. Translating it yields CATSELAGGSHEQYF. The full variable domain, in which reference TRBV15 and TRBJ2-7 provide the parts outside the CDR3, is DAMVIQNPRYQVTQFGKPVTLSCSQTLNHNVMYWYQQKSSQAPKLLFHYYDKDFNNEADTPDNFQSRRPNTSFCFLDIRSPGLGDTAMYLCATSELAGGSHEQYFGPGTRLTVT.

On this clone: One end of the junction fails to match germline, which may point to a read error. The rearrangement uses TRBV28 and TRBJ2-7, with D perhaps TRBD1 (5 bases). Germline-derived CDR1 and CDR2 are MDHEN and SYDVKM. The CDR3 loop spans 14 amino acids. This CDR3 is CTSSLYQGRDEQYF. The CDR3 DNA reads as TGTACCAGCAGTTTATACCAGGGAAGGGACGAGCAGTACTTC.